The 26 T cell receptor beta chains listed next were all sequenced from one sample in a study of blood T cell repertoires in COVID-19. Measured with immunoSEQ multiplex PCR; TCRdb has only the in-frame clones, and not every one. The repertoire holds hundreds of thousands of clones, with less than 90% as singletons. Input material: peripheral blood. Receptors originate from a woman aged 45-59 years with acute or convalescent COVID-19.

J is TRBJ2-1 and V is TRBV6-5; 7 positions agree with TRBD1. CDR3 length: 14 amino acids. V was pared by 6 bases and J by 4 bases, with 6 bases of the junction left unmatched. Germline V CDR1 and CDR2: MNHEY, SVGAGI. The CDR3 bases are TGTGCCAGCAGCCCCGGGACAGCTTACAATGAGCAGTTCTTC. Translation gives CASSPGTAYNEQFF.

The CDR3 DNA follows: TGTGCCAGCAGCCGACTAGGGGATGAGCAGTTCTTC. Encoded protein: CASSRLGDEQFF. The chain uses TRBV3-1 (or the pseudogene TRBV3-2) and TRBJ2-1, with TRBD2 as a possible D gene (6 bases). V was cut by 4 bases and J by 8 bases, with 9 bases left in between. The V gene's germline CDR1 is LGHDT and CDR2 YNNKEL (reference sequence). The CDR3 covers 12 residues.

This sequence joins TRBV10-2 and TRBJ2-7, with 8 bases fitting TRBD2. The V gene's germline CDR1 is WSHSY and CDR2 SAAADI. The V gene end was trimmed by 3 bases and the J gene end by 3 bases; junction bases not matched to a gene: 1. The CDR3 length is 13 residues. As DNA, the CDR3 is TGCGCCAGCAGTGACGCGGGGGGCTACGAGCAGTACTTC. Translating gives CASSDAGGYEQYF.

This chain uses TRBV5-4 with TRBJ2-1; 9 nucleotides match TRBD1. The CDR3 runs to 13 residues. In germline, CDR1 is SGHNT, CDR2 YYREEE (reference sequence). V dropped 5 bases and J dropped 3; count of bases not matched to a gene: 0. In DNA form, the CDR3 reads TGTGCCAGCAGGGACAGGGGCTACAATGAGCAGTTCTTC. Its protein is CASRDRGYNEQFF. Together with reference TRBV5-4 and TRBJ2-1, the CDR3 gives the full variable domain: ETGVTQSPTHLIKTRGQQVTLRCSSQSGHNTVSWYQQALGQGPQFIFQYYREEENGRGNFPPRFSGLQFPNYSSELNVNALELDDSALYLCASRDRGYNEQFFGPGTRLTVL.

The CDR3, as DNA: TGCGCCAGCAGCTTGGCCACTAGCGGCACAGATACGCAGTATTTT. Translation gives CASSLATSGTDTQYF. The chain recombines TRBV5-1 with TRBJ2-3; 7 nucleotides match TRBD2. The CDR3 extends over 15 amino acids. Germline values: CDR1 SGHRS, CDR2 YFSETQ. Losses at the gene ends were 0 bases for V and 1 base for J; bases not matched to a gene: 2.

This clone was picked up one time. The gene calls are TRBV11-2 and TRBJ2-3; 11 positions agree with TRBD2. CDR3 length equals 15 residues. Germline CDR1 reads SGHAT; CDR2 reads FQNNGV. V lost 5 bases, J lost 4 bases, and 5 bases stayed unmatched. In DNA, the CDR3 is TGTGCCAGCAGCCCTCTAGCGGGAGGAGCAGATACGCAGTATTTT. Translation gives CASSPLAGGADTQYF.

The V and J genes are TRBV5-1 and TRBJ2-4, with 10 bases that match TRBD1. There are 15 residues in the CDR3. V lost 4 bases, J lost 5 bases, and 6 bases stayed unmatched. Germline CDR1 is SGHRS and CDR2 is YFSETQ. The CDR3 nucleotides are TGCGCCAGCAGCGAGACAGGGGGCCTTGAAAACATTCAGTACTTC. The encoded protein is CASSETGGLENIQYF.

J is TRBJ2-7 and V is TRBV27; 8 nucleotides line up with TRBD2. Germline values: CDR1 MNHEY, CDR2 SMNVEV (reference sequence). CDR3 length: 13 residues. V shed 10 bases, J shed 0 bases, and the junction held 5 bases outside the gene matches. The CDR3 bases are TGTGCCACCCATAGCGGGGCCTCCTACGAGCAGTACTTC. It yields the protein CATHSGASYEQYF.

This chain uses TRBV7-2 with TRBJ2-7, with 9 bases that match TRBD2. Trimming removed 5 bases from V and 2 bases from J; junction bases left unmatched: 7. Germline V gene data show CDR1 as SGHTA and CDR2 as FQGNSA. The CDR3 is 15 residues long. Written as DNA, the CDR3 is TGTGCCAGCAGCCCCCTGTTAGCGGGGGCCTACGAGCAGTACTTC. This codes for CASSPLLAGAYEQYF.

The chain combines TRBV6-5 with TRBJ2-3; no definite D call. The CDR3 runs to 13 residues. The V and J ends lost 0 bases and 9 bases respectively, with 10 bases between them. Germline values: CDR1 MNHEY, CDR2 SVGAGI. In DNA form, the CDR3 reads TGTGCCAGCAGTTACTCGAGAGCGCAGACGCAGTATTTT. Amino acids: CASSYSRAQTQYF.

This clone is a singleton in its sample. V usage is TRBV5-1 and J usage is TRBJ2-1, with a possible D match to TRBD1 (6 bases). The ends were cut back, 0 bases at V and 3 bases at J, with 10 bases in the middle. The CDR3 has 15 residues. The V gene's germline CDR1 is SGHRS and CDR2 YFSETQ. DNA of the CDR3: TGCGCCAGCAGCTTGGGACAGGCCCGCTACAATGAGCAGTTCTTC. Residues: CASSLGQARYNEQFF.

The rearrangement links TRBV6-6 to TRBJ2-5; 7 positions match TRBD1. The junction had 4 bases not matched to a gene; V was cut back by 5 bases and J by 4 bases. CDR3 size: 13 residues. Germline V gene lookup returns CDR1 MNHNY and CDR2 SVGAGI (reference sequence). The CDR3 loop reads CASSRDSRETQYF. In DNA, the CDR3 is TGTGCCAGCAGTCGGGACAGCCGAGAGACCCAGTACTTC.

The gene calls are TRBV11-2 and TRBJ1-3; the D is unclear. The CDR3 totals 17 residues. V was cut by 5 bases and J by 0 bases, with 17 bases left in between. Looked up from germline, CDR1 is SGHAT and CDR2 is FQNNGV. The CDR3: CASSALRSGSSGNTIYF. For the CDR3, the DNA is TGTGCCAGCAGCGCCCTGAGGTCCGGTAGCTCTGGAAACACCATATATTTT.

The J gene is TRBJ1-1, the V gene TRBV7-7; no definite D call. Germline V gene data show CDR1 as SSHAT and CDR2 as FNYEAQ (reference sequence). V gave up 3 bases and J gave up 0 bases, with 8 bases separating them. The CDR3 consists of 14 residues. This CDR3 reads CASSFKWLNTEAFF. CDR3 bases: TGTGCCAGCAGCTTCAAATGGCTGAACACTGAAGCTTTCTTT.

The V gene is TRBV10-2, the J gene TRBJ2-1; 8 bases agree with TRBD2. This CDR3 is 16 amino acids long. Germline trimming cut 8 bases from V and 4 bases from J; bases unmatched to any gene: 13. Germline CDR1 WSHSY, CDR2 SAAADI. The CDR3 region is CASLNPLTGGYNEQFF. In DNA, the CDR3 is TGCGCCAGCCTCAATCCCCTTACGGGAGGGTACAATGAGCAGTTCTTC.

The genes are TRBV9 and TRBJ1-6; tentatively, D is TRBD1 (6 bases). V was pared by 0 bases and J by 9 bases, with 22 bases between. Germline V CDR1 and CDR2: SGDLS, YYNGEE. The CDR3 is 18 amino acids. CDR3 loop: CASSVAVFGGQDGSPLHF. DNA for the CDR3: TGTGCCAGCAGCGTAGCCGTCTTCGGGGGGCAAGACGGTTCACCCCTCCACTTT.

V gene TRBV11-2 combines with J gene TRBJ2-1; the D gene is possibly TRBD2 (5 bases). Germline CDR1 and CDR2: SGHAT and FQNNGV. V lost 5 bases to trimming and J lost 6 bases, with 17 bases between them. The CDR3 sequence is 15 residues long. CDR3 in amino acids: CASSPFMGAPNEQFF. The CDR3 DNA reads as TGTGCCAGCAGCCCCTTTATGGGAGCCCCCAATGAGCAGTTCTTC.

The chain couples TRBV7-9 to TRBJ2-3; 7 nucleotides agree with TRBD2. CDR3 size: 12 residues. The V and J ends lost 6 bases and 11 bases, in that order; junction bases with no gene match: 8. Germline V lookup: CDR1 SEHNR, CDR2 FQNEAQ (reference sequence). In DNA, the CDR3 is TGTGCCAGCAGACCTTCGACTAGCTGGCAGTATTTT. Protein product: CASRPSTSWQYF.

V and J are TRBV29-1 and TRBJ2-2, with TRBD1 as a possible D gene (6 bases). This CDR3 has 13 residues. Germline loops: CDR1 SQVTM, CDR2 ANQGSEA. V was pared by 6 bases and J by 3 bases, with 11 bases between. CDR3 coding DNA: TGCAGCGTCAGGGGACCCGACACCGGGGAGCTGTTTTTT. It codes for CSVRGPDTGELFF.

This clone came up a few times. This chain uses TRBV5-4 with TRBJ1-2, with unresolved D. The CDR3 has 16 residues. V was pared by 0 bases and J by 8 bases, with 20 bases between. CDR1 and CDR2 from the germline V gene are SGHNT and YYREEE (reference sequence). CDR3 nucleotides: TGTGCCAGCAGCTTGGCCAGAGGTGGACTGAAGCAAGGCTACACCTTC. Translation gives CASSLARGGLKQGYTF.

The rearrangement links TRBV7-8 to TRBJ2-1, with TRBD2 matching over 9 bases. The J segment lost 7 bases and the V segment lost 4 bases, leaving 11 bases of the junction unmatched. Germline V gene sequence: CDR1 SGHVS, CDR2 FQNEAQ. The CDR3 spans 16 residues. In DNA form, the CDR3 reads TGTGCCAGCAGCTCCTTCTTGCGGGAGGGCCGGAATGAGCAGTTCTTC. Amino acids: CASSSFLREGRNEQFF.

This chain connects TRBV4-3 to TRBJ2-3; D uncertain. Looked up from germline, CDR1 is LGHNA and CDR2 is YSLEER. The CDR3 contains 14 residues. Trimming removed 0 bases at V and 1 base at J, with 5 bases between. The DNA of the CDR3 is TGCGCCAGCAGCCAAGATCTAGGCACAGATACGCAGTATTTT. Translated, it gives CASSQDLGTDTQYF.

The chain has TRBV7-2 and TRBJ2-7; 8 nucleotides agree with TRBD2. CDR1 is SGHTA and CDR2 is FQGNSA in the germline V gene. The CDR3 contains 17 residues. The V and J ends lost 2 bases and 1 base, in that order; junction bases with no gene match: 10. CDR3 sequence reads: CASSLNGIIAGSYEQYF. The CDR3 coding sequence is TGTGCCAGCAGCTTAAACGGAATAATAGCGGGATCCTACGAGCAGTACTTC.

CDR3 coding DNA: TGTGCCAGCAGAAGGGACAACCTGAACACCGGGGAGCTGTTTTTT. This gives the protein CASRRDNLNTGELFF. The rearrangement links TRBV7-2 to TRBJ2-2; tentatively, D is TRBD1 (6 bases). The V and J ends lost 6 bases and 1 base respectively, with 12 bases between them. The CDR3 covers 15 residues. From germline, CDR1 is SGHTA and CDR2 FQGNSA.

The V and J genes are TRBV5-1 and TRBJ2-6, with D possibly matching TRBD2 (7 bases). The CDR3 has 18 amino acids. Trimming took 0 bases from V and 0 from J, leaving 13 bases between them. Germline V lookup: CDR1 SGHRS, CDR2 YFSETQ. The CDR3 nucleotides read TGCGCCAGCAGCTTGGAGGCAGGGGAGGGCTCTGGGGCCAACGTCCTGACTTTC. It yields the protein CASSLEAGEGSGANVLTF.

The genes are TRBV9 and TRBJ2-1; D is perhaps TRBD2 (5 bases). Germline CDR1 reads SGDLS; CDR2 reads YYNGEE. The CDR3 length is 16 residues. The V gene lost 6 bases and the J gene lost 7 bases, with 23 bases spanning the gap. CDR3 in DNA: TGTGCCAGCACCCTAGGAGGAGTAGCGCGAGGAAATGAGCAGTTCTTC. As protein: CASTLGGVARGNEQFF.